The clone carrying this TCR beta chain was recorded a few times. Its antigen is undetermined. For TCRbeta, the library was prepared with unique molecular identifiers. TCRdb fed the PCR reads into MiXCR, producing one record per CDR3 protein. The sample lists about 420,000 distinct CDR3 sequences; around 15% were seen once. This sample is part of a study of T-cell reconstitution after alpha-beta-depleted transplantation in children. The study, taken as a whole, reports: Several hundred rapidly expanded clones from non-depleted graft cells reportedly supplied alpha-beta T cells about two months post-transplant. T-cell counts and diversity were attributed mostly to newly produced T cells one year after transplant.

Germline loops: CDR1 LGHDT, CDR2 YNNKEL (reference sequence). This CDR3 region has 16 residues. J was trimmed by 3 bases and V by 2 bases; bases with no gene match: 8. The TCR was taken from a boy in the first two years of life who had a stem cell transplant for Wiskott-Aldrich syndrome, so the T cells may come from the graft donor. The V gene is TRBV3-1, the J gene TRBJ2-3; 7 bases are a match to TRBD2. The source material was PBMCs, mostly from graft donor cells, sampled 360 days after TCRalphabeta/CD19-depleted stem cell transplant. CDR3 nucleotide sequence: TGTGCCAGCAGCCAACGTAGCGGGCGTATTACAGATACGCAGTATTTT. Amino acid sequence: CASSQRSGRITDTQYF.